This T cell receptor beta chain derives from a study of metastatic and nonmetastatic thyroid tumors. Across the study: Repertoires from malignant and benign thyroid patients were compared across blood and tumor or nodule tissue. Regarding the study as a whole: Reported TCR beta diversity, measured in blood and tumor, was significantly higher for malignant thyroid tumors than for benign nodules.

The CDR3 is 16 amino acids. With V trimmed by 6 bases and J by 5 bases, 8 bases remained unmatched. CDR1 and CDR2 (germline): SGHRS, YFSETQ. This clone was detected a few times. Its matching antigen is unknown. Patients had received no treatment of any kind before thyroid surgery. As originally analysed: A classifier for distant metastasis in papillary thyroid cancer was constructed using CDR3 differences observed across clinicopathological groups. TCRdb reprocessed the PCR reads using MiXCR. In this record, the V and J calls reflect TCRdb's handling and not the investigators' own analysis. The sample lists roughly 83,000 clones, under 15% occurring once.

Material: blood. This clonotype was obtained from a female donor with papillary thyroid cancer or a benign thyroid nodule (not recorded which). Some clones in this sample may be carry-over from other donors' samples. The gene calls are TRBV5-1 and TRBJ2-5; 15 nucleotides align to TRBD2. Here the CDR3 DNA reads TGCGCCAGCACCCGGACTAGCGGGGGGGCGTGGGAGACCCAGTACTTC. The encoded protein is CASTRTSGGAWETQYF.